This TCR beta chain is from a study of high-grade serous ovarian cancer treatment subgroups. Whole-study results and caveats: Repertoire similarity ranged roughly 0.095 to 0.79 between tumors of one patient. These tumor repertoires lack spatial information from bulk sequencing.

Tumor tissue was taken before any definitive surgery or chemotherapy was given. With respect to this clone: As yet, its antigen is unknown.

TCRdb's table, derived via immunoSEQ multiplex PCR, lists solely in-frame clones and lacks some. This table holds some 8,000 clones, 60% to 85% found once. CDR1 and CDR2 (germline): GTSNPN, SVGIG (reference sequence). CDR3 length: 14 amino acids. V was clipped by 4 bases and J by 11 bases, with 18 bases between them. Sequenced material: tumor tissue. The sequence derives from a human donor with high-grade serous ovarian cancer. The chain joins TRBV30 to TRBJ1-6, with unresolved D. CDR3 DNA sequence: TGTGCCTGGAATAAGTCTCCTAACCTCCCACCCCTCCACTTT. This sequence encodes CAWNKSPNLPPLHF.